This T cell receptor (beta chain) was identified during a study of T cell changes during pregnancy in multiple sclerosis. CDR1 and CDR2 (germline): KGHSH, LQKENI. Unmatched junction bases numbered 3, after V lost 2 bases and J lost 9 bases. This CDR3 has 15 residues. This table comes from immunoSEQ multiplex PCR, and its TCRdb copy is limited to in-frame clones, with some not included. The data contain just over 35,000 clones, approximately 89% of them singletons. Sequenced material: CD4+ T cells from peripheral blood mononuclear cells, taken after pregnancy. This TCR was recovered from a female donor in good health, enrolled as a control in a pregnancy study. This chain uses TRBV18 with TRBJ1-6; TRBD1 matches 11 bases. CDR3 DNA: TGTGCCAGCTCACCAGTGGGACAGGGGGGTTCACCCCTCCACTTT. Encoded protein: CASSPVGQGGSPLHF.